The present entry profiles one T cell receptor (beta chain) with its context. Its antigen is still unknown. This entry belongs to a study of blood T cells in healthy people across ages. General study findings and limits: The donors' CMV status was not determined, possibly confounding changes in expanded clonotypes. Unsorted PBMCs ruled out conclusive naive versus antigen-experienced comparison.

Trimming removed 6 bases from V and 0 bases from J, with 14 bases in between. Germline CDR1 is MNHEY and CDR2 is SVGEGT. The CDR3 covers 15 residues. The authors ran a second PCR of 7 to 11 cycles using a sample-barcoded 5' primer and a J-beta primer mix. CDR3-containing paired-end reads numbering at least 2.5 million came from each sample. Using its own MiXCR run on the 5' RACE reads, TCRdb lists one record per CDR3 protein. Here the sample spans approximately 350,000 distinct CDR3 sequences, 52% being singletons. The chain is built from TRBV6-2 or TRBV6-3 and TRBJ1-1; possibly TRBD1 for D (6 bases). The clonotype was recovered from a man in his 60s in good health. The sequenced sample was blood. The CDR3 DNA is TGTGCCAGCAGACCGACGGGACACCTGAACACTGAAGCTTTCTTT. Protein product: CASRPTGHLNTEAFF.